The 19 T cell receptor beta chains in this list originate from one sample, sequenced in a study of T-cell memory formation after mild COVID-19. MiXCR, run by TCRdb on the 5' RACE reads, gives a single entry per CDR3 protein. The sample lists roughly 150,000 distinct CDR3 sequences; roughly 13% were seen once. The sequenced sample consisted of PBMCs or a T cell subset sorted from them (not recorded which). The receptor source for this set is an adult woman who had mild COVID-19 (a few samples of this study predate the infection). Cell type and time point are not known.

This clonotype has ten or more counts. The rearrangement uses TRBV6-4 and TRBJ2-1, with a tentative D call TRBD2 (6 bases). The CDR3 consists of 15 residues. Germline V gene lookup returns CDR1 MRHNA and CDR2 SNTAGT. V was pared by 0 bases and J by 4 bases, with 10 bases between. The CDR3 bases are TGTGCCAGCAGTGACTCTAGCGGCTCTTACAATGAGCAGTTCTTC. Its protein is CASSDSSGSYNEQFF.

The sample holds a few counts of this clonotype. The chain couples TRBV20-1 to TRBJ2-1, with TRBD2 matching 9 bases. The ends lost 0 bases at V and 5 bases at J; junction bases unmatched: 5. The length of the CDR3 is 15 residues. From germline, CDR1 is DFQATT and CDR2 SNEGSKA (reference sequence). CDR3 in amino acids: CSARDPAGGHNEQFF. CDR3 DNA sequence: TGCAGTGCTAGAGACCCAGCGGGGGGACACAATGAGCAGTTCTTC.

A few counts support this clonotype. This chain connects TRBV14 to TRBJ1-5; no clear D gene. Trimming removed 3 bases at V and 4 bases at J, with 4 bases between. CDR3 size: 12 residues. Germline V gives CDR1 SGHDN, CDR2 FVKESK. CDR3 sequence reads: CASSQGNQPQHF. Here the CDR3 DNA reads TGTGCCAGCAGCCAGGGGAATCAGCCCCAGCATTTT.

This clonotype was counted between two and nine times. The chain uses TRBV6-6 and TRBJ1-6; possibly TRBD1 for D (5 bases). Trimming stripped 8 bases from V and 6 bases from J, with 11 bases between. Germline V lookup: CDR1 MNHNY, CDR2 SVGAGI (reference sequence). CDR3 length: 13 residues. The chain's CDR3 is CASGGFGNSPLHF. Written as DNA, the CDR3 is TGTGCCAGCGGGGGGTTCGGTAATTCACCCCTCCACTTT.

This clonotype was seen more than once but under ten times. This chain uses TRBV24-1 with TRBJ2-5, with 9 nucleotides matching TRBD1. CDR3 length: 17 amino acids. V was clipped by 10 bases and J by 0 bases; unmatched bases: 14. The germline V gene encodes CDR1 KGHDR and CDR2 SFDVKD. The CDR3: CATSPRDREGYQETQYF. In DNA form, the CDR3 reads TGTGCCACTAGTCCCCGGGACAGGGAAGGATACCAAGAGACCCAGTACTTC.

This clonotype was seen more than once but under ten times. The chain is built from TRBV7-2 and TRBJ2-7, with TRBD2 matching 9 bases. The CDR3 runs to 15 residues. Losses at the gene ends were 5 bases for V and 4 bases for J; bases not matched to a gene: 9. Germline-derived CDR1 and CDR2 are SGHTA and FQGNSA. This chain's CDR3 is CASSPSGRRPYEQYF. The CDR3 DNA follows: TGTGCCAGCAGCCCCAGCGGGAGGAGGCCTTACGAGCAGTACTTC. Variable domain in full (rest from reference TRBV7-2 and TRBJ2-7): GAGVSQSPSNKVTEKGKDVELRCDPISGHTALYWYRQSLGQGLEFLIYFQGNSAPDKSGLPSDRFSAERTGGSVSTLTIQRTQQEDSAVYLCASSPSGRRPYEQYFGPGTRLTVT.

This rearrangement joins TRBV27 to TRBJ1-4; D perhaps matches TRBD1 (6 bases). V was trimmed by 5 bases and J by 7 bases, leaving 14 bases between them. The CDR3 has 14 residues. CDR1 is MNHEY, CDR2 SMNVEV, per germline (reference sequence). CDR3 bases: TGTGCCAGCAGTATCCGGGGGGCTTCTGAAAAACTGTTTTTT. It specifies CASSIRGASEKLFF.

This clonotype was picked up a small number of times. The chain uses TRBV18 and TRBJ2-1; D possibly corresponds to TRBD2 (6 bases). Germline V lookup: CDR1 KGHSH, CDR2 LQKENI. V shed 0 bases and J shed 6 bases, with 12 bases lying between them. This CDR3 contains 15 residues. In nucleotides, the CDR3 is TGTGCCAGCTCACCACCGGACTACCGTTCCAATGAGCAGTTCTTC. Its protein product is CASSPPDYRSNEQFF.

The genes are TRBV9 and TRBJ1-1; possible D gene TRBD1, 6 bases. The CDR3 consists of 16 residues. V dropped 0 bases and J dropped 1 base, with 13 bases sitting between them. The germline V gene has CDR1 SGDLS and CDR2 YYNGEE. The CDR3 DNA follows: TGTGCCAGCAGCGTAGGGGGGGCAGCCAGGAACACTGAAGCTTTCTTT. This encodes CASSVGGAARNTEAFF. The variable domain in full, with the rest retrieved from reference TRBV9 and TRBJ1-1, is DSGVTQTPKHLITATGQRVTLRCSPRSGDLSVYWYQQSLDQGLQFLIQYYNGEERAKGNILERFSAQQFPDLHSELNLSSLELGDSALYFCASSVGGAARNTEAFFGQGTRLTVV.

The chain joins TRBV12-3 or TRBV12-4 to TRBJ2-3; TRBD1 or TRBD2 may be the D gene (6 bases each). The V end lost 7 bases, the J end lost 3 bases, and 14 bases lay between the germline ends. The CDR3 contains 14 residues. The CDR3 here is CASNEEGETDTQYF. Written as DNA, the CDR3 is TGTGCCAGCAACGAGGAGGGGGAAACAGATACGCAGTATTTT.

This clonotype appeared many times. This rearrangement joins TRBV12-3 or TRBV12-4 to TRBJ2-7, with D unclear. With 3 bases removed from V and 3 bases from J, the gap between germline ends came to 3 bases. The CDR3 sequence is 11 residues long. CDR3 DNA sequence: TGTGCCAGCAGTTTCGGCTACGAGCAGTACTTC. It encodes CASSFGYEQYF.

Remarks on this clonotype: The germline gene is not matched at one end of the junction; a read error may be the cause. The genes are TRBV7-7 and TRBJ2-5; 8 nucleotides agree with TRBD1. This CDR3 region has 15 residues. Germline V gene sequence: CDR1 SSHAT, CDR2 FNYEAQ (reference sequence). CDR3 sequence: CASSLSQGAQETQYF. In DNA form, the CDR3 reads TGTGCTAGCAGCTTAAGTCAGGGGGCCCAAGAGACCCAGTACTTC.

This clonotype showed up just a few times. The chain joins TRBV5-1 to TRBJ2-2; tentative D call: TRBD1 (6 bases). This CDR3 is 16 amino acids long. Germline values: CDR1 SGHRS, CDR2 YFSETQ. V dropped 4 bases and J dropped 0 bases, with 13 bases sitting between them. The CDR3 region has the DNA TGCGCCAGCAGCAAAACAGGGCACCCGAACACCGGGGAGCTGTTTTTT. This gives the protein CASSKTGHPNTGELFF.

The chain recombines TRBV4-1 with TRBJ2-7, with D perhaps TRBD1 or TRBD2 (7 bases each). This CDR3 region has 17 residues. CDR1 is MGHRA and CDR2 is YSYEKL in the germline V gene. Trimming removed 0 bases at V and 0 bases at J, with 15 bases between. CDR3 in DNA: TGCGCCAGCAGCCAAGACAAAGGGGGCGGGAGCTCCTACGAGCAGTACTTC. Encoded protein: CASSQDKGGGSSYEQYF.

This clonotype was found a few times. J is TRBJ2-2 and V is TRBV5-6, with 7 bases lining up with TRBD1. This CDR3 region has 15 residues. J was trimmed by 4 bases and V by 7 bases; bases with no gene match: 10. Germline V lookup: CDR1 SGHDT, CDR2 YYEEEE. As DNA, the CDR3 is TGTGCCAGCGGCAACAGGGGAAGTATCACCGGGGAGCTGTTTTTT. Translation: CASGNRGSITGELFF.

The chain joins TRBV24-1 to TRBJ1-5, with TRBD1 matching 7 bases. Trimming took 5 bases from V and 7 from J; bases not matched to a gene: 7. CDR1 is KGHDR and CDR2 is SFDVKD in the germline V gene. The CDR3 has 14 amino acids. DNA of the CDR3: TGTGCCACCAGTGCAACAGGGGTGGGCCAGCCCCAGCATTTT. It codes for CATSATGVGQPQHF.

This clonotype was counted a few times. The V and J genes are TRBV6-2 or TRBV6-3 and TRBJ2-7; D not resolved. Trimming left V 7 bases short and J 0 bases short, with 10 bases between. Germline CDR1 MNHEY, CDR2 SVGEGT. CDR3 length: 13 amino acids. The CDR3: CASTLDDSYEQYF. The CDR3 coding sequence is TGTGCCAGCACCCTGGACGACTCCTACGAGCAGTACTTC.

This clonotype has a count of ten or more. The rearrangement links TRBV5-8 to TRBJ2-7, with 8 bases that match TRBD1. Germline V gene sequence: CDR1 SGHTS, CDR2 YDEGEE. Trimming removed 4 bases from V and 12 bases from J; junction bases left unmatched: 12. CDR3 length: 13 amino acids. CDR3 residues: CASSDRTGLEVYF. CDR3 in DNA: TGTGCCAGCAGCGACCGGACAGGGTTGGAGGTGTACTTC.

J is TRBJ2-7 and V is TRBV13; TRBD1 matches at 8 bases. CDR1 is PRHDT, CDR2 FYEKMQ, per germline (reference sequence). Unmatched junction bases numbered 7, after V lost 4 bases and J lost 2 bases. The CDR3 has 15 amino acids. Here the CDR3 reads CASSSAGGQTYEQYF. DNA for the CDR3: TGTGCCAGCAGCTCAGCAGGGGGCCAAACCTACGAGCAGTACTTC.